Each of the 19 T cell receptor beta chains below was sequenced from the same sample in a study of cytomegalovirus exposure and HLA in healthy donors. The PCR had 60 Vbeta and 13 Jbeta primers. Measured with immunoSEQ multiplex PCR; TCRdb has only the in-frame clones, and not every one. The sample totals roughly 100,000 clones. Specimen: PBMCs. The receptors originated from a man in his forties or fifties in good health and CMV-seropositive.

The V call is TRBV30, the J call TRBJ1-4, with a tentative D call TRBD1 (5 bases). CDR1 is GTSNPN and CDR2 is SVGIG in the germline V gene (reference sequence). The CDR3 consists of 12 residues. The V gene lost 2 bases and the J gene lost 7 bases, with 8 bases spanning the gap. The CDR3 loop is CAWSPGPEKLFF. Here the CDR3 DNA reads TGTGCCTGGAGTCCAGGGCCTGAAAAACTGTTTTTT.

J is TRBJ2-7 and V is TRBV5-6, with 8 bases lining up with TRBD2. CDR3 length equals 12 residues. Germline V gene lookup returns CDR1 SGHDT and CDR2 YYEEEE. For the CDR3, the DNA is TGTGCGGTTGGTCCGGGAGGGAGGGAGCAGTACTTC. Residues: CAVGPGGREQYF.

The V and J genes are TRBV9 and TRBJ2-2; D call uncertain. Trimming removed 3 bases from V and 2 bases from J, with 8 bases in between. CDR1 SGDLS and CDR2 YYNGEE come from the germline V gene. This CDR3 has 14 amino acids. Here the CDR3 reads CASSASSNTGELFF. The CDR3 coding sequence is TGTGCCAGCAGCGCGTCCTCCAACACCGGGGAGCTGTTTTTT.

V is TRBV11-3 and J is TRBJ2-7; TRBD2 might be the D (6 bases). V was trimmed by 5 bases and J by 2 bases, leaving 13 bases between them. The CDR3 covers 14 residues. Germline V CDR1 and CDR2: SGHNT, YENEEA. Written as DNA, the CDR3 is TGTGCCAGCAGCGAGCGCGGGGTCCCCTACGAGCAGTACGTC. It yields the protein CASSERGVPYEQYV.

The chain recombines TRBV7-9 with TRBJ2-3, with 10 bases identical to TRBD2. The CDR3 extends over 15 amino acids. V lost 5 bases to trimming and J lost 14 bases; unmatched junction nucleotides: 16. The germline gives CDR1 SEHNR, CDR2 FQNEAQ (reference sequence). The CDR3 nucleotides are TGTGCCAGCAGCCCGGATCGGCTAGCGGGGGTCCGGGGGTATTTT. Protein sequence: CASSPDRLAGVRGYF.

The V call is TRBV19, the J call TRBJ2-1; maybe TRBD2 (6 bases). Germline CDR1 reads LNHDA; CDR2 reads SQIVND (reference sequence). The CDR3 is 14 residues long. V was shortened by 10 bases and J by 7 bases, with 20 bases between the two germline ends. DNA of the CDR3: TGTGCCACACATTCTCCGGGAGAGAAGAATGAGCAGTTCTTC. It translates to CATHSPGEKNEQFF. Combining the CDR3 with reference TRBV19 and TRBJ2-1 gives the whole variable domain DGGITQSPKYLFRKEGQNVTLSCEQNLNHDAMYWYRQDPGQGLRLIYYSQIVNDFQKGDIAEGYSVSREKKESFPLTVTSAQKNPTAFYLCATHSPGEKNEQFFGPGTRLTVL.

V gene TRBV6-5 combines with J gene TRBJ1-6; TRBD1 might be the D (6 bases). V shed 0 bases and J shed 8 bases, with 11 bases lying between them. CDR3 size: 15 residues. Germline CDR1 MNHEY, CDR2 SVGAGI. The CDR3, as DNA: TGTGCCAGCAGTTACTCAGGGGAGGGGGATTCACCCCTCCACTTT. Its translation is CASSYSGEGDSPLHF.

J is TRBJ1-5 and V is TRBV2; the D is unclear. Germline V lookup: CDR1 SNHLY, CDR2 FYNNEI. With 3 bases removed from V and 0 bases from J, the gap between germline ends came to 6 bases. The length of the CDR3 is 14 residues. The CDR3 here is CASSDGYSNQPQHF. In DNA, the CDR3 is TGTGCCAGCAGTGACGGTTATAGCAATCAGCCCCAGCATTTT.

This chain joins TRBV28 and TRBJ1-4; D remains ambiguous. Deletions cut 10 bases from V and 8 bases from J, with 17 bases between. This CDR3 is 13 amino acids long. Per germline, CDR1 MDHEN and CDR2 SYDVKM. CDR3 region: CATLTRAGEKLFF. Here the CDR3 DNA reads TGTGCCACCCTAACAAGAGCGGGGGAAAAACTGTTTTTT.

This chain uses TRBV29-1 with TRBJ1-5; no firm D call. The V gene's germline CDR1 is SQVTM and CDR2 ANQGSEA. With 3 bases removed from V and 5 bases from J, the gap between germline ends came to 11 bases. The CDR3 extends over 13 amino acids. CDR3 DNA: TGCAGCGTTGAGTTGGGAGAGGATCAGCCCCAGCATTTT. It encodes CSVELGEDQPQHF.

This sequence joins TRBV7-9 and TRBJ1-1, with a possible D match to TRBD1 (6 bases). Germline V gives CDR1 SEHNR, CDR2 FQNEAQ (reference sequence). The CDR3 loop spans 13 amino acids. V was shortened by 1 base and J by 4 bases, with 7 bases between the two germline ends. This CDR3 is CASSLEQGTEAFF. The CDR3 nucleotides are TGTGCCAGCAGCTTAGAACAGGGCACTGAAGCTTTCTTT.

The V call is TRBV5-4, the J call TRBJ2-2, with 7 bases aligning to TRBD1. The CDR3 has 15 amino acids. After removal of 0 bases from V and 8 bases from J, the junction contained 7 bases not matched to a gene. CDR1 and CDR2 (germline): SGHNT, YYREEE (reference sequence). The CDR3 region is CASSLDRGRLGELFF. The CDR3 region has the DNA TGTGCCAGCAGCTTGGACAGGGGCCGGTTGGGGGAGCTGTTTTTT.

The chain joins TRBV5-1 to TRBJ1-3, with TRBD1 matching 7 bases. V lost 0 bases, J lost 8 bases, and 2 bases stayed unmatched. CDR3 length: 13 residues. The germline V gene encodes CDR1 SGHRS and CDR2 YFSETQ. The chain's CDR3 is CASSLVQGDTIYF. CDR3 DNA: TGCGCCAGCAGCTTGGTCCAGGGGGACACCATATATTTT.

This chain joins TRBV25-1 and TRBJ2-3; TRBD1 aligns across 9 bases. Germline values: CDR1 MGHDK, CDR2 SYGVNS. Trimming cost V 7 bases and J 7 bases; bases outside gene matches: 15. The CDR3 runs 16 residues. CDR3 coding DNA: TGTGCCAGCACTGGCGACAGGGGGAGTCGTATTAATACGCAGTATTTT. Its translation: CASTGDRGSRINTQYF.

The chain links TRBV9 to TRBJ2-1; 16 nucleotides match TRBD2. This CDR3 spans 16 amino acids. V lost 3 bases and J lost 9; bases outside the gene matches: 6. The germline V gene has CDR1 SGDLS and CDR2 YYNGEE. CDR3 sequence reads: CASSAPGLAGGREQFF. Here the CDR3 DNA reads TGTGCCAGCAGCGCACCGGGACTAGCGGGAGGGCGTGAGCAGTTCTTC.

The gene calls are TRBV19 and TRBJ2-7; 9 bases line up with TRBD2. The CDR3 consists of 14 residues. The J segment lost 7 bases and the V segment lost 6 bases, leaving 10 bases of the junction unmatched. The germline CDR1 and CDR2 sequences are LNHDA and SQIVND (reference sequence). The CDR3 is CASSPIAGEREQYF. In nucleotides, the CDR3 is TGTGCCAGTAGCCCCATAGCGGGAGAGAGGGAGCAGTACTTC.

V gene TRBV5-6 combines with J gene TRBJ1-2, with a possible D match to TRBD1 (6 bases). V lost 4 bases and J lost 5, with 12 bases in between. Germline assignment: CDR1 SGHDT and CDR2 YYEEEE. This CDR3 contains 13 residues. The DNA for the CDR3 is TGTGCCAGCAGCCCACCCCAGGGGTATGGCTACACCTTC. Translated, it gives CASSPPQGYGYTF. Looking up the rest from reference TRBV5-6 and TRBJ1-2 gives the full variable domain: DAGVTQSPTHLIKTRGQQVTLRCSPKSGHDTVSWYQQALGQGPQFIFQYYEEEERQRGNFPDRFSGHQFPNYSSELNVNALLLGDSALYLCASSPPQGYGYTFGSGTRLTVV.

The rearrangement uses TRBV18 and TRBJ2-3, with 8 bases matching TRBD1. CDR1 is KGHSH, CDR2 LQKENI, per germline. Trimming took 5 bases from V and 4 from J; bases not matched to a gene: 5. This CDR3 has 14 amino acids. The CDR3 DNA sequence: TGTGCCAGCTCAGTTCAGGGGGCGTCAGATACGCAGTATTTT. Translation gives CASSVQGASDTQYF.

The V call is TRBV7-2, the J call TRBJ1-2; a weak D match, TRBD1 (5 bases). Germline V gene sequence: CDR1 SGHTA, CDR2 FQGNSA. Trimming removed 5 bases at V and 8 bases at J, with 18 bases between. The CDR3 spans 14 residues. The CDR3 region has the DNA TGTGCCAGCAGCATCTCCGGGCTGCGGGACGGCTACACCTTC. It translates to CASSISGLRDGYTF.